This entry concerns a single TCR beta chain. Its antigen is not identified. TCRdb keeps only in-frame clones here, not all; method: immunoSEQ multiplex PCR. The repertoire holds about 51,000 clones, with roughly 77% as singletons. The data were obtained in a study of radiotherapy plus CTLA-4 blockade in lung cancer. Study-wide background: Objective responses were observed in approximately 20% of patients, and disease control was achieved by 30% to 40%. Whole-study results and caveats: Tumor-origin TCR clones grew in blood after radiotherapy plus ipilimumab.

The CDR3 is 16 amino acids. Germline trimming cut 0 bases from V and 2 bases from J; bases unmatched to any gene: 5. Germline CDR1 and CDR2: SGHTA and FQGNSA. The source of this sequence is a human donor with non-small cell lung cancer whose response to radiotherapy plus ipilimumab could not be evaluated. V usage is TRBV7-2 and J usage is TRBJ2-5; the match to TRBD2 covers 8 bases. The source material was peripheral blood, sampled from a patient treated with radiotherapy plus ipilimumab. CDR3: CASSLASGGGQETQYF. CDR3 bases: TGTGCCAGCAGCTTAGCCTCCGGGGGGGGACAAGAGACCCAGTACTTC.